Listed below are T cell receptor beta chains from one sample, sequenced in a study of blood T cell repertoires in COVID-19. Clones were sequenced by immunoSEQ multiplex PCR, and TCRdb holds only the in-frame ones, with some missing. The table shows some 25,000 clones, with around 87% occurring only once. Sequencing input: peripheral blood. These receptors were taken from a man between 45 and 60 years old with active COVID-19. Both conserved end residues are part of each CDR3. D genes are given only for firm matches. Some rows mark clone size as missing; the rest say once, few, many or name a class of expanded clone.

v_gene,j_gene,abundance,d_gene,CDR3nt,CDR3aa
TRBV30,TRBJ2-1,.,TRBD2,TGTGCCTGGAGGACCGGGACTAGCGGCAATGAGCAGTTCTTC,CAWRTGTSGNEQFF
TRBV7-9,TRBJ2-7,few,.,TGTGCCAGCAGCTTAGAAAGGCTTTTGGGCTCCTCCTACGAGCAGTACTTC,CASSLERLLGSSYEQYF
TRBV4-3,TRBJ1-2,.,TRBD1,TGCGCCAGCAGCCAAGATTTATTGGACAGGGTCTATGGCTACACCTTC,CASSQDLLDRVYGYTF
TRBV6-6,TRBJ1-5,few,.,TGTGCCAGCAGTCCCGCACTTGACAAAGTGAGCAATCAGCCCCAGCATTTT,CASSPALDKVSNQPQHF
TRBV29-1,TRBJ2-2,.,TRBD1,TGCAGCGTCCAGACAGGGGGGACCGGGGAGCTGTTTTTT,CSVQTGGTGELFF
TRBV30,TRBJ1-1,.,.,TGTGCCTGGAGCCCCCTAAGGGGGGGCTCCGCTGAAGCTTTCTTT,CAWSPLRGGSAEAFF
TRBV5-1,TRBJ2-3,.,TRBD1,TGCGCCAGCAGCATCCGACAGGGCCCAGATACGCAGTATTTT,CASSIRQGPDTQYF
TRBV4-2,TRBJ1-3,.,TRBD1,TGTGCCAGCAGCCAAACCGGACAGGGACCCACAGGAAACACCATATATTTT,CASSQTGQGPTGNTIYF
TRBV24-1,TRBJ1-2,.,.,TGTGCCACCAGTGATCATAGATTCTATGGCTACACCTTC,CATSDHRFYGYTF
TRBV29-1,TRBJ1-1,.,.,TGCAGCGTCGCGGGACGCCGGGCTGAAGCTTTCTTT,CSVAGRRAEAFF
TRBV5-8,TRBJ2-1,.,TRBD1,TGTGCCAGCAGCTTTTCACTGACCGGGACAGGTATCAATGAGCAGTTCTTC,CASSFSLTGTGINEQFF
TRBV28,TRBJ2-5,.,TRBD1,TGTGCCAGCGGGGACAGGGGGTCCGAGACCCAGTACTTC,CASGDRGSETQYF
TRBV4-1,TRBJ2-1,.,.,TGCGCCAGCAGCGTTCAAGCGGGCTACTCCTACAATGAGCAGTTCTTC,CASSVQAGYSYNEQFF
TRBV6-5,TRBJ1-3,.,TRBD1,TGTGCCAGCAGACGGGACAGGGGTGGAAACACCATATATTTT,CASRRDRGGNTIYF
TRBV9,TRBJ1-6,.,.,TGTGCCAGCAGCGTGGAACAGAAGAATTCACCCCTCCACTTT,CASSVEQKNSPLHF
TRBV6-5,TRBJ2-3,.,.,TGTGCCAGCAGCCTCCGGGACTTTGGAGATACGCAGTATTTT,CASSLRDFGDTQYF
TRBV11-2,TRBJ1-6,.,TRBD1,TGTGCCAGCAGCACGGGACAGGGGATCGGTTCACCCCTCCACTTT,CASSTGQGIGSPLHF
TRBV7-2,TRBJ2-1,.,.,TGTGCCAGCAGCTTAGTAAGCAGGGGCAATGAGCAGTTCTTC,CASSLVSRGNEQFF
TRBV30,TRBJ1-1,.,.,TGTGCCTGGAGCCTGGGTCTCACGCGGGCTGAAGCTTTCTTT,CAWSLGLTRAEAFF
TRBV27,TRBJ2-7,.,.,TGTGCCAGCAGTTTATCGCAGGGTAGCTACGAGCAGTACTTC,CASSLSQGSYEQYF